Given below is one TCR beta chain in context. The antigen remains undetermined. This sample was taken from a study of cytomegalovirus exposure and HLA in healthy donors. Study-wide context: Unique TCRs numbering around 80 million, obtained from HLA-typed donors, made up an early data release. Whole-study findings and limits: An Asian-associated ancestry cluster reportedly showed fewer N-insertions than the roughly 600-donor mean in a later analysis. Links to common viral pathogens appeared, in a later analysis, for several of the most significant clusters.

PCR amplification relied on 60 Vbeta primers (plus 13 Jbeta primers). Per the original methods: About 9.9 million shared chains were among approximately 87 million unique TCR beta chains counted in a later analysis. TCRdb's copy holds only in-frame clones and misses some; the assay was immunoSEQ multiplex PCR. V and J calls and clone size are as listed in that table; D and trimming were resolved from the DNA. The sample carries under 200,000 clones, approximately 73% recorded once. Germline lookup yields CDR1 SGHAT and CDR2 FQNNGV. V shed 5 bases and J 0 bases; nucleotides not matched to a gene: 6. This CDR3 has 16 residues.

This chain links TRBV11-2 with TRBJ2-3; 9 bases match TRBD2. This clonotype was sampled from a man in his forties or fifties in good health and CMV-seronegative. Sequencing input: PBMCs. CDR3 in amino acids: CASSLIAGASTDTQYF. CDR3 bases: TGTGCCAGCAGCCTAATAGCGGGGGCTAGCACAGATACGCAGTATTTT. Together with reference TRBV11-2 and TRBJ2-3, the CDR3 gives the full variable domain: EAGVAQSPRYKIIEKRQSVAFWCNPISGHATLYWYQQILGQGPKLLIQFQNNGVVDDSQLPKDRFSAERLKGVDSTLKIQPAKLEDSAVYLCASSLIAGASTDTQYFGPGTRLTVL.